The source of this T cell receptor (beta chain) is a study of blood T cells in healthy people across ages. Samples had at least 6 million PBMCs isolated from them. It was with a sample-barcoded 5' primer and a J-beta primer mix that a second PCR of roughly 7 to 12 cycles was run. Every sample gave at least 3 million paired-end reads containing CDR3. TCRdb reprocessed the 5' RACE reads via MiXCR and lists one record per CDR3 protein. The table records around 800,000 distinct CDR3 sequences, roughly 25% of them present only once. This clonotype has only a few counts. The CDR3 loop spans 16 amino acids. Germline-derived CDR1 and CDR2 are SGHRS and YFSETQ. The junction had 10 bases not matched to a gene; V was cut back by 0 bases and J by 5 bases. These data were also filed under a second study, of T cells of mothers and their children. That study adds: In unrelated and related pairs, TCR recombination output is shaped in a similar way by thymic selection.

This sequence joins TRBV5-1 and TRBJ1-1; 7 positions agree with TRBD1. The TCR was taken from a boy between 10 and 17 years old in good health. The sample comprised blood. CDR3: CASSLEPTGSGTEAFF. The CDR3 nucleotides read TGCGCCAGCAGCTTGGAGCCGACAGGGAGCGGAACTGAAGCTTTCTTT.